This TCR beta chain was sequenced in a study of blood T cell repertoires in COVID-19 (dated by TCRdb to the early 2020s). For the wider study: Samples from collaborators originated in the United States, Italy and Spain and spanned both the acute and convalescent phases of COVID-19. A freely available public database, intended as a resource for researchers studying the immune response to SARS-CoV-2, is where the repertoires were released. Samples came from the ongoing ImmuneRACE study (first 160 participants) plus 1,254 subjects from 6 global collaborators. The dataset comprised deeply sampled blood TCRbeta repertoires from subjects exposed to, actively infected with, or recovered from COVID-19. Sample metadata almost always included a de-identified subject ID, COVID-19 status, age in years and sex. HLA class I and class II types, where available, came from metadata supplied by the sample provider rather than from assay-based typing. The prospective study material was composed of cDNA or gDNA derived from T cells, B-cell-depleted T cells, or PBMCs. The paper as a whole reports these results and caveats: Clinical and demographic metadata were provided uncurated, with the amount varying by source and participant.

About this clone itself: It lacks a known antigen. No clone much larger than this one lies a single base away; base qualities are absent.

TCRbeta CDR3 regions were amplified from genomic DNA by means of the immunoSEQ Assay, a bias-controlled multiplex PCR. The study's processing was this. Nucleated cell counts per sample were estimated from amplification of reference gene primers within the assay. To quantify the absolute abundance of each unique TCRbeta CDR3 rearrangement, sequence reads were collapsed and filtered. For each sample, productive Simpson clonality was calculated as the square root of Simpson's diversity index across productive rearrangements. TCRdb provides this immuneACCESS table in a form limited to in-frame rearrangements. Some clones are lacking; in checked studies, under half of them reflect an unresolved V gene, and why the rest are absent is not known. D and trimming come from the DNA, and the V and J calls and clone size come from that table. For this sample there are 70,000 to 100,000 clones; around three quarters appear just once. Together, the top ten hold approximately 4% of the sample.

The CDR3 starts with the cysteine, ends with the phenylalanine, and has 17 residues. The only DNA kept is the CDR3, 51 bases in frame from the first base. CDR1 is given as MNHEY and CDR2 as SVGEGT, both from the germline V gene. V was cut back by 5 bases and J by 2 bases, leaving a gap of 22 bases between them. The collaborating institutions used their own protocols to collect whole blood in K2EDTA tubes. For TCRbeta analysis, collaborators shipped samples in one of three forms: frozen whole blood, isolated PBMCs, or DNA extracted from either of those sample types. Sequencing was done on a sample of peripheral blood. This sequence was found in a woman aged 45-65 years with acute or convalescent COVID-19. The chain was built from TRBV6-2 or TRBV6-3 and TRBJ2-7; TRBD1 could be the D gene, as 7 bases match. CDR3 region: CASSGGTEARPTYEQYF. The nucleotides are TGTGCCAGCAGTGGGGGGACAGAGGCCCGTCCCACCTACGAGCAGTACTTC.